Given below is one TCR beta chain in context. Generated by immunoSEQ multiplex PCR, the TCRdb table keeps only in-frame clones and is missing some. This table has fewer than 250,000 clones, 80% to 85% appearing once. The J segment lost 10 bases and the V segment lost 5 bases, leaving 14 bases of the junction unmatched. The germline V gene encodes CDR1 SGHVS and CDR2 FQNEAQ. The CDR3 is 16 amino acids. The entry originates in a study of blood T cell repertoires in COVID-19. The TCR was taken from a human donor in a cohort sampled during active COVID-19. Sequencing input: peripheral blood. V and J are TRBV7-8 and TRBJ1-6; TRBD1 matches at 7 bases. The CDR3 DNA reads TGTGCCAGCAGCCGATTTAATAGGGGGCCTGGCTCACCCCTCCACTTT. This sequence encodes CASSRFNRGPGSPLHF.